This entry lists 3 T cell receptor beta chains sequenced from one sample in a study of identical twins' blood T cells. Each CDR3 protein gets one entry after TCRdb re-called the 5' RACE reads with MiXCR. The sample holds 300,000 to 400,000 distinct CDR3 sequences; about 28% are singletons and the top ten take 5.5% to 6.5%. Sequences were obtained from PBMCs. These receptors came from a woman aged 18 to 55 in good health.

This chain uses TRBV19 with TRBJ1-5; 7 bases agree with TRBD1. V shed 7 bases, J shed 4 bases, and the junction held 7 bases outside the gene matches. Germline CDR1 and CDR2: LNHDA and SQIVND (reference sequence). The CDR3 loop spans 14 amino acids. The CDR3 nucleotides read TGTGCCAGTACCGATGGGGACAGTAATCAGCCCCAGCATTTT. Translated, it gives CASTDGDSNQPQHF.

Points on this clonotype: One junction end disagrees with the germline gene, perhaps due to a read error. Here the CDR3 DNA reads TGTGCCGGCAGCTCCGTTCGACAGGAGTCTAATGAAAAACTGTTTTTT. It codes for CAGSSVRQESNEKLFF. The chain combines TRBV7-2 with TRBJ1-4; tentatively, D is TRBD1 (6 bases). CDR1 and CDR2 from the germline V gene are SGHTA and FQGNSA. This CDR3 is 16 amino acids long.

This sequence joins TRBV6-6 and TRBJ2-3, with D tentatively TRBD1 (6 bases). The germline V gene has CDR1 MNHNY and CDR2 SVGAGI (reference sequence). This CDR3 contains 15 residues. Trimming removed 6 bases at V and 0 bases at J, with 13 bases between. Here the CDR3 reads CASREGQLSTDTQYF. The CDR3 bases are TGTGCCAGCAGGGAAGGACAGCTTAGCACAGATACGCAGTATTTT.